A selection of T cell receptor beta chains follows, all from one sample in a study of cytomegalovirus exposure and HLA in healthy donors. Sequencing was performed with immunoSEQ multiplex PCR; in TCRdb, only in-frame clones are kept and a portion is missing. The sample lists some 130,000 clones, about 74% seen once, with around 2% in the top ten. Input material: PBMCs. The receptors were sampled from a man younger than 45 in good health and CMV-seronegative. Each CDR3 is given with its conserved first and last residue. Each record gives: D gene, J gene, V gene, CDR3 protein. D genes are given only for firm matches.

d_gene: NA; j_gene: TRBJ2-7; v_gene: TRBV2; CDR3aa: CASGGMGSGYEQYF
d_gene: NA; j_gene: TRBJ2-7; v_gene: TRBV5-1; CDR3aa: CASSLGKTGEQYF
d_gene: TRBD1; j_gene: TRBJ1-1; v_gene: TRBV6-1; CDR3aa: CASSERMGTVENTEAFF
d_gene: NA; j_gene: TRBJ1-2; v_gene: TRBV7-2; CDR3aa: CASSAQGQGYGYTF
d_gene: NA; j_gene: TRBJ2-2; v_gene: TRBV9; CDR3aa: CASSVVSTGELFF
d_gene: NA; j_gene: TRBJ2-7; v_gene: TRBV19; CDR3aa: CASSSGASYEQYF
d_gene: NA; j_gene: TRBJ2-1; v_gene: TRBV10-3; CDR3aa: CATGLSYNEQFF
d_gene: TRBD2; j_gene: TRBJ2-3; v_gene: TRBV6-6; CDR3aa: CASSYRRTSGTDTQYF
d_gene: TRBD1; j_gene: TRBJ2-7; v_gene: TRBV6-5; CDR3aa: CASRPGTGPSYEQYF
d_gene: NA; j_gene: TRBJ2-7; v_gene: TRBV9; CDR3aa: CASSPAESSYEQYF
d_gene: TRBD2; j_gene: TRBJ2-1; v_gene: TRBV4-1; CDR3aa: CASSQDLTSGSIEQFF
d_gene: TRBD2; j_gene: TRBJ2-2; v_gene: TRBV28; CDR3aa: CASTGLAGGNTGKLFF
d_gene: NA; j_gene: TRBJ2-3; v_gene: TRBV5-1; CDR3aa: CASTTEGSEDTQYF
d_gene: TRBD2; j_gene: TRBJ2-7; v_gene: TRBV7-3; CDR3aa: CASSLVAGANEQYF
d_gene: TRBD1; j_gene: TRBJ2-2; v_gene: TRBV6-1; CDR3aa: CAGGQGVFTGELFF